These 29 T cell receptor beta chains were all obtained from the same sample, sequenced in a study of T cells after yellow fever vaccination. TCRdb passed the 5' RACE reads through MiXCR, listing each CDR3 protein once. This table has about 340,000 distinct CDR3 sequences, around an eighth appearing once. Source: CD4+ T cells sorted from PBMCs, taken 15 days after the yellow fever booster vaccination. The source of these receptors is a man aged 18 to 30 who received the YFV17D yellow fever vaccine.

This clonotype was counted only a few times. The chain recombines TRBV7-8 with TRBJ2-5; a possible D gene is TRBD2 (6 bases). Trimming shortened V by 3 bases and J by 5 bases, and 10 bases separated the two germline ends. CDR3 length equals 13 residues. The germline CDR1 and CDR2 sequences are SGHVS and FQNEAQ. The CDR3 is CASSFAAGETQYF. In DNA form, the CDR3 reads TGTGCCAGCAGCTTTGCGGCGGGGGAGACCCAGTACTTC. The complete variable domain, with remaining parts taken from reference TRBV7-8 and TRBJ2-5, reads GAGVSQSPRYKVAKRGQDVALRCDPISGHVSLFWYQQALGQGPEFLTYFQNEAQLDKSGLPSDRFFAERPEGSVSTLKIQRTQQEDSAVYLCASSFAAGETQYFGPGTRLLVL.

This chain joins TRBV20-1 and TRBJ2-5; D is ambiguous. Trimming took 7 bases from V and 3 from J, leaving 6 bases between them. The CDR3 extends over 10 amino acids. Looked up from germline, CDR1 is DFQATT and CDR2 is SNEGSKA (reference sequence). The CDR3 loop is CSVGKETQYF. In DNA, the CDR3 is TGCAGTGTCGGAAAAGAGACCCAGTACTTC.

This clonotype was recorded at least ten times. This chain's CDR3 is CAISEDRDVREKLFF. The CDR3 DNA is TGTGCCATCAGTGAGGACAGGGACGTTCGGGAAAAACTGTTTTTT. The V gene is TRBV10-3, the J gene TRBJ1-4, with 7 bases aligning to TRBD1. V lost 2 bases, J lost 8 bases, and 8 bases stayed unmatched. Germline CDR1 is ENHRY and CDR2 is SYGVKD. CDR3 length: 15 residues.

This clonotype was recorded at least ten times. The V gene is TRBV29-1, the J gene TRBJ2-3; 9 nucleotides agree with TRBD1. CDR1 is SQVTM, CDR2 ANQGSEA, per germline. After removal of 5 bases from V and 4 bases from J, the junction contained 10 bases not matched to a gene. There are 15 residues in the CDR3. The CDR3 nucleotides read TGCAGCGTTTGTCCGGGACAGGGAGGTTCAGATACGCAGTATTTT. Its protein product is CSVCPGQGGSDTQYF.

In its sample, this clonotype was seen a few times. This chain connects TRBV4-3 to TRBJ2-3; 8 nucleotides align to TRBD2. Trimming took 0 bases from V and 5 from J; bases not matched to a gene: 7. CDR1 and CDR2 (germline): LGHNA, YSLEER. The CDR3 length is 16 residues. CDR3 bases: TGCGCCAGCAGCCAAGATAGAGCGGGGGCGGTAGATACGCAGTATTTT. It specifies CASSQDRAGAVDTQYF.

This clonotype was observed a few times. V and J are TRBV18 and TRBJ2-1; 7 nucleotides agree with TRBD1. J gave up 0 bases and V 6 bases, and 2 bases lay outside the gene matches. This CDR3 is 14 amino acids long. The germline V gene has CDR1 KGHSH and CDR2 LQKENI. The CDR3 protein is CASSDRASYNEQFF. The CDR3, as DNA: TGTGCCAGCTCTGACAGGGCCTCCTACAATGAGCAGTTCTTC.

V and J are TRBV5-1 and TRBJ1-4, with 9 bases matching TRBD1. Unmatched junction bases numbered 4, after V lost 4 bases and J lost 0 bases. Germline V CDR1 and CDR2: SGHRS, YFSETQ. The CDR3 contains 16 residues. The CDR3 DNA reads as TGCGCCAGCAGCCTTCGGACAGGGGCAACTAATGAAAAACTGTTTTTT. This codes for CASSLRTGATNEKLFF.

The rearrangement uses TRBV20-1 and TRBJ1-2, with D perhaps matching TRBD1 (6 bases). Trimming pared 6 bases from V and 3 bases from J, leaving 11 bases between. The germline CDR1 and CDR2 sequences are DFQATT and SNEGSKA (reference sequence). The CDR3 is 12 residues long. In DNA, the CDR3 is TGCAGTGCCCAACCAGGGGACTATGGCTACACCTTC. Its protein is CSAQPGDYGYTF.

The chain carries TRBV5-1 and TRBJ2-5; maybe TRBD2 (6 bases). Looked up from germline, CDR1 is SGHRS and CDR2 is YFSETQ. This CDR3 has 17 residues. Trimming removed 3 bases at V and 0 bases at J, with 18 bases between. The CDR3 bases are TGCGCCAGCAGCTGGGGCTGGGACCGGGGGAACCAAGAGACCCAGTACTTC. Translation gives CASSWGWDRGNQETQYF.

This clonotype has ten or more counts. The V call is TRBV9, the J call TRBJ2-3; no firm D call. The V gene's germline CDR1 is SGDLS and CDR2 YYNGEE. This CDR3 comprises 13 residues. V lost 2 bases and J lost 4, with 8 bases in between. Here the CDR3 reads CASSVHPADTQYF. Here the CDR3 DNA reads TGTGCCAGCAGCGTCCACCCCGCAGATACGCAGTATTTT.

V usage is TRBV7-2 and J usage is TRBJ2-3; possibly TRBD1 or TRBD2 for D (5 bases each). The V gene lost 5 bases and the J gene lost 5 bases, with 11 bases spanning the gap. CDR3 size: 13 residues. Germline V CDR1 and CDR2: SGHTA, FQGNSA. The CDR3 sequence: CASSLGTLDTQYF. The CDR3 bases are TGTGCCAGCAGCCTCGGGACCCTAGATACGCAGTATTTT.

This clonotype has a handful of counts. This sequence joins TRBV11-2 and TRBJ2-2; 9 nucleotides match TRBD1. The CDR3 consists of 15 residues. J lost 5 bases, V lost 7 bases, and 8 bases had no gene match. In germline, CDR1 is SGHAT, CDR2 FQNNGV. The CDR3 protein is CASTGTGRRTGELFF. The CDR3 bases are TGTGCCAGCACCGGGACAGGGCGTAGGACCGGGGAGCTGTTTTTT.

This clonotype has at least ten counts. The V and J genes are TRBV5-1 and TRBJ1-5; D is unclear. The CDR3 covers 15 residues. Germline V CDR1 and CDR2: SGHRS, YFSETQ. V was trimmed by 7 bases and J by 3 bases, leaving 17 bases between them. CDR3 nucleotide sequence: TGCGCCAGCCGAACCTTAGGGCATTCCAATCAGCCCCAGCATTTT. Translation gives CASRTLGHSNQPQHF.

This clonotype was counted only a few times. This chain connects TRBV5-1 to TRBJ2-1; 9 bases are a match to TRBD1. The CDR3 is made up of 15 amino acids. CDR1 SGHRS and CDR2 YFSETQ come from the germline V gene. V shed 3 bases and J 9 bases; nucleotides not matched to a gene: 10. CDR3 protein: CASSSGTGIRSEQFF. The CDR3, as DNA: TGCGCCAGCAGCTCCGGGACAGGGATACGCAGTGAGCAGTTCTTC.

The chain links TRBV24-1 to TRBJ2-1; the match to TRBD2 covers 8 bases. Germline loops: CDR1 KGHDR, CDR2 SFDVKD. The CDR3 runs 15 residues. V lost 4 bases to trimming and J lost 6 bases; unmatched junction nucleotides: 7. CDR3 DNA: TGTGCCACCAGTGACCCCGGGGGGGGGGGCAATGAGCAGTTCTTC. Its translation is CATSDPGGGGNEQFF.

The chain is built from TRBV6-1 and TRBJ2-1, with D unclear. Trimming removed 6 bases from V and 7 bases from J, with 7 bases in between. The CDR3 extends over 11 amino acids. CDR1 and CDR2 (germline): MNHNS, SASEGT. CDR3 amino acids: CASRWNNEQFF. CDR3 bases: TGTGCCAGCAGGTGGAATAATGAGCAGTTCTTC.

This chain links TRBV21-1 with TRBJ1-6. TRBV21-1 is annotated as a pseudogene. This CDR3 spans 19 amino acids. CDR3 DNA: TGTGCCAGCAGCAAACCTCAATGTAGGAGGCAGTCTTTTAATTCACCCCTCCACTTT. This sequence encodes CASSKPQCRRQSFNSPLHF.

This clonotype was recorded many times. The genes are TRBV6-1 and TRBJ2-7; no definite D call. Trimming took 2 bases from V and 4 from J, leaving 12 bases between them. The CDR3 extends over 14 amino acids. Germline V gene data show CDR1 as MNHNS and CDR2 as SASEGT. The CDR3 bases are TGTGCCAGCAGTGAACCCTCCCCTCTTTACGAGCAGTACGTC. It translates to CASSEPSPLYEQYV.

Ten or more counts support this clonotype. V and J are TRBV7-9 and TRBJ1-1; TRBD1 is a possible D gene (5 bases). Trimming removed 3 bases from V and 2 bases from J, with 10 bases in between. This CDR3 has 14 amino acids. The V gene's germline CDR1 is SEHNR and CDR2 FQNEAQ (reference sequence). The CDR3 protein is CASSFSGTNTEAFF. The CDR3 DNA sequence: TGTGCCAGCAGCTTCTCCGGGACTAACACTGAAGCTTTCTTT.

The rearrangement uses TRBV28 and TRBJ1-1; 10 nucleotides line up with TRBD1. The germline gives CDR1 MDHEN, CDR2 SYDVKM. The CDR3 runs 18 residues. V was clipped by 5 bases and J by 3 bases; unmatched bases: 15. CDR3 sequence (DNA): TGTGCCAGCAGTCCCACCCGACAGGGGGCCCGGTGGGACACTGAAGCTTTCTTT. It translates to CASSPTRQGARWDTEAFF.

The V gene is TRBV12-3 or TRBV12-4, the J gene TRBJ2-3; a possible D gene is TRBD2 (7 bases). The CDR3 contains 15 residues. V shed 5 bases and J shed 4 bases, with 16 bases lying between them. CDR3 nucleotides: TGTGCCAGCAGTCTTTGGGGGGGCGGGGCAGATACGCAGTATTTT. This translates into CASSLWGGGADTQYF.

This clonotype was seen repeatedly, ten times or more. This sequence joins TRBV12-3 or TRBV12-4 and TRBJ1-2, with D possibly being TRBD1 (5 bases). V was trimmed by 2 bases and J by 1 base, leaving 8 bases between them. There are 14 residues in the CDR3. CDR3: CASSLFQGNYGYTF. CDR3 nucleotide sequence: TGTGCCAGCAGTTTATTCCAGGGTAACTATGGCTACACCTTC.

The chain joins TRBV5-1 to TRBJ2-7; D may be TRBD1 or TRBD2 (5 bases each). The CDR3 has 15 residues. The V and J ends lost 4 bases and 0 bases respectively, with 14 bases between them. Germline values: CDR1 SGHRS, CDR2 YFSETQ. The CDR3, as DNA: TGCGCCAGCAGCCAGAATCCCGGGACCTCCTACGAGCAGTACGTC. Amino acid sequence: CASSQNPGTSYEQYV.

The table lists this clonotype with a few counts. This sequence joins TRBV2 and TRBJ2-5; 10 nucleotides agree with TRBD1. Germline CDR1 SNHLY, CDR2 FYNNEI. This CDR3 comprises 16 residues. J was trimmed by 2 bases and V by 5 bases; bases with no gene match: 8. CDR3 bases: TGTGCCAGCAGTCCACGGGACAGGGGCTCTCAAGAGACCCAGTACTTC. Protein product: CASSPRDRGSQETQYF.

This clonotype was seen only a few times. V usage is TRBV5-1 and J usage is TRBJ1-3; weak D call: TRBD1 (5 bases). CDR3 length: 15 residues. Germline values: CDR1 SGHRS, CDR2 YFSETQ. Trimming took off 0 bases at V and 4 bases at J, with 11 bases between the two ends. The DNA for the CDR3 is TGCGCCAGCAGCTTGGATACAGGTCCGGGAAACACCATATATTTT. This gives the protein CASSLDTGPGNTIYF.

This chain links TRBV29-1 with TRBJ1-2; no reliable D call. The V gene's germline CDR1 is SQVTM and CDR2 ANQGSEA. V lost 4 bases and J lost 4, with 13 bases in between. This CDR3 is 13 amino acids long. In DNA form, the CDR3 reads TGCAGCGTTGTTGCCTATCTAGGCTATGGCTACACCTTC. Translated: CSVVAYLGYGYTF. Drawing the rest from reference TRBV29-1 and TRBJ1-2, the complete variable domain is SAVISQKPSRDICQRGTSLTIQCQVDSQVTMMFWYRQQPGQSLTLIATANQGSEATYESGFVIDKFPISRPNLTFSTLTVSNMSPEDSSIYLCSVVAYLGYGYTFGSGTRLTVV.

This clonotype was seen a few times. The chain combines TRBV4-2 with TRBJ2-3; a possible D gene is TRBD2 (6 bases). Germline lookup yields CDR1 LGHNA and CDR2 YNFKEQ. The CDR3 runs 14 residues. Trimming left V 2 bases short and J 5 bases short, with 11 bases between. The CDR3 spells CASSQTGVGDTQYF. CDR3 DNA sequence: TGTGCCAGCAGCCAAACGGGGGTCGGAGATACGCAGTATTTT.

In this sample, this clonotype turned up many times. V usage is TRBV6-5 and J usage is TRBJ1-6; no clear D gene. Germline loops: CDR1 MNHEY, CDR2 SVGAGI. CDR3 size: 14 residues. Trimming removed 2 bases from V and 0 bases from J, with 2 bases in between. This CDR3 is CASSYSSYNSPLHF. The CDR3 nucleotides are TGTGCCAGCAGTTACAGCTCCTATAATTCACCCCTCCACTTT.

A few counts support this clonotype. J is TRBJ2-5 and V is TRBV5-4; D possibly corresponds to TRBD1 (6 bases). Germline V gene lookup returns CDR1 SGHNT and CDR2 YYREEE (reference sequence). The ends were cut back, 0 bases at V and 1 base at J, with 13 bases in the middle. The CDR3 is 16 amino acids. CDR3 sequence reads: CASSLVSGAPQETQYF. The CDR3 DNA follows: TGTGCCAGCAGCTTGGTGTCAGGGGCCCCCCAAGAGACCCAGTACTTC. The full variable domain, in which reference TRBV5-4 and TRBJ2-5 provide the parts outside the CDR3, is ETGVTQSPTHLIKTRGQQVTLRCSSQSGHNTVSWYQQALGQGPQFIFQYYREEENGRGNFPPRFSGLQFPNYSSELNVNALELDDSALYLCASSLVSGAPQETQYFGPGTRLLVL.